This section outlines one T cell receptor beta chain sequence together with its context. As yet, its antigen is unknown. V lost 3 bases to trimming and J lost 4 bases, with 4 bases between them. Germline CDR1 is DFQATT and CDR2 is SNEGSKA (reference sequence). The CDR3 has 11 amino acids. This sample's time point: blood at routine non-recurrence follow-up after resection. Frozen PBMC, nontumor lung or tumor provided whole RNA, which was sequenced unsorted. TCRdb reprocessed the 5' RACE reads via MiXCR and lists one record per CDR3 protein. The sample lists roughly 120,000 distinct CDR3 sequences, 10% to 15% occurring once. This record belongs to a study of spatial heterogeneity in lung cancer. Findings of the study overall: Resection blood, more than follow-up blood, showed ubiquitous expanded tumor TCRs.

The chain joins TRBV20-1 to TRBJ1-3; D gene uncertain. Sequences were derived from PBMCs, sampled at follow-up. This TCR was recovered from a male donor with early-stage non-small cell lung cancer. CDR3 sequence: CSARNGNTIYF. CDR3 in DNA: TGCAGTGCTAGGAACGGAAACACCATATATTTT.